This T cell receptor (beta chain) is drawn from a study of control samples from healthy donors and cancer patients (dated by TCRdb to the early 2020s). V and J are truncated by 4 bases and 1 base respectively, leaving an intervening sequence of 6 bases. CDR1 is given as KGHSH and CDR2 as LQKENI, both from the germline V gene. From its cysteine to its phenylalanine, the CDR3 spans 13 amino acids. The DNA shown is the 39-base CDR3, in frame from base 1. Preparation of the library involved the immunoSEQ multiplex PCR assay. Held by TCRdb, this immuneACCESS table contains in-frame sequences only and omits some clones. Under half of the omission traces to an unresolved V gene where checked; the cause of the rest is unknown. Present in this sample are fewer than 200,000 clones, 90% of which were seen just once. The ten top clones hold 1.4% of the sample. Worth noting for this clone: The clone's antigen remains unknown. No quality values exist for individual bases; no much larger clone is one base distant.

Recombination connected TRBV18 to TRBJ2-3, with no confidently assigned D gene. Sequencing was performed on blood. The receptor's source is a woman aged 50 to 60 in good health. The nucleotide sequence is TGTGCCAGCTCACTGCCGGGCACAGATACGCAGTATTTT. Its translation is CASSLPGTDTQYF. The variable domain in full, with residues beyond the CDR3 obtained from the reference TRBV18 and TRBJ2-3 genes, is NAGVMQNPRHLVRRRGQEARLRCSPMKGHSHVYWYRQLPEEGLKFMVYLQKENIIDESGMPKERFSAEFPKEGPSILRIQQVVRGDSAAYFCASSLPGTDTQYFGPGTRLTVL.